This TCR beta chain was recorded in a study of T-cell reconstitution after alpha-beta-depleted transplantation in children. Study results and limitations: Alpha-beta T cells about two months after transplant reportedly derived from several hundred expanded graft clones. T-cell counts and diversity at one year following transplant were attributed mainly to newly produced T cells.

A TCRbeta library incorporating unique molecular identifiers was prepared. TCRdb called the PCR reads again in MiXCR, with one record for every CDR3 protein. The data contain fewer than 350,000 distinct CDR3 sequences, roughly a tenth of them singletons. Germline V gene sequence: CDR1 LGHDT, CDR2 YNNKEL (reference sequence). V lost 1 base and J lost 4; bases outside the gene matches: 4. The CDR3 spans 16 residues. Many counts were recorded for this clonotype. The antigen is unknown. The receptor was isolated from a boy in the first two years of life with acute myeloid leukemia, due to receive a stem cell transplant. The material sequenced was PBMCs, taken before TCRalphabeta/CD19-depleted stem cell transplant. The rearrangement uses TRBV3-1 and TRBJ2-2; 9 positions match TRBD1. The CDR3 loop is CASSQVGQGRTGELFF. Written as DNA, the CDR3 is TGTGCCAGCAGCCAAGTCGGACAGGGGCGCACCGGGGAGCTGTTTTTT.